Described below is a single TCR beta chain sequence and its context. The record originates from a study of T cell changes during pregnancy in multiple sclerosis. V lost 2 bases, J lost 4 bases, and 14 bases lay in between. Per germline, CDR1 MNHNS and CDR2 SASEGT. This CDR3 spans 15 amino acids. Sequenced by immunoSEQ multiplex PCR; TCRdb stores in-frame clones only, minus some. This repertoire shows about 100,000 clones, about 90% found once; its top ten account for about 1.9%. The sample was peripheral blood, taken after pregnancy. This rearrangement joins TRBV6-1 to TRBJ2-5, with D possibly matching TRBD1 (5 bases). The TCR sequence derives from a female donor with multiple sclerosis, enrolled in a pregnancy study. CDR3 DNA: TGTGCCAGCAGTGAAATGTTAACAGGTGGAGAGACCCAGTACTTC. This codes for CASSEMLTGGETQYF.